This is a list of T cell receptor beta chains from one sample in a study of blood T cell repertoires in COVID-19. Profiled with immunoSEQ multiplex PCR; TCRdb holds only in-frame clones, not every one. This table has 310,000 or so clones, around 86% appearing once. The specimen was peripheral blood. The origin of the receptors is a man aged 50 to 60 with active or convalescent COVID-19. CDR3s include the opening cysteine and the closing phenylalanine or tryptophan. D genes are given only for firm matches. The size of a clone is reported for some rows only, either as once, few or many, or as a class for expanded clones.

length	size	V	J	D	CDR3	DNA
14	once	TRBV2	TRBJ1-1	TRBD1	CASNPGQGGTEAFF	TGTGCCAGCAACCCCGGACAGGGGGGGACTGAAGCTTTCTTT
13	.	TRBV28	TRBJ1-5	.	CASTSLEIQPQHF	TGTGCCAGCACCTCATTGGAGATTCAGCCCCAGCATTTT
15	.	TRBV7-9	TRBJ2-7	TRBD1	CAGGTGKGGSYEQYF	TGTGCCGGAGGGACAGGCAAAGGGGGATCCTACGAGCAGTACTTC
17	.	TRBV4-1	TRBJ2-1	TRBD2	CASSQDRGVAGGDEQFF	TGCGCCAGCAGCCAAGATCGAGGAGTAGCGGGAGGGGATGAGCAGTTCTTC
15	.	TRBV9	TRBJ2-2	.	CASSVGGGRTGELFF	TGTGCCAGCAGCGTAGGTGGGGGCCGGACCGGGGAGCTGTTTTTT
16	.	TRBV6-1	TRBJ2-1	TRBD2	CASSERWTSGRNEQFF	TGTGCCAGCAGTGAACGGTGGACTAGCGGGAGAAATGAGCAGTTCTTC
15	.	TRBV28	TRBJ2-2	TRBD1	CASSTRQGNTGELFF	TGTGCCAGCAGCACTCGACAGGGGAACACCGGGGAGCTGTTTTTT
14	.	TRBV9	TRBJ2-3	.	CASSVSVPSDTQYF	TGTGCCAGCAGCGTATCCGTCCCCTCAGATACGCAGTATTTT
12	.	TRBV5-5	TRBJ2-3	.	CASSSRQDTQYF	TGTGCCAGCAGCTCCAGACAGGATACGCAGTATTTT
12	.	TRBV19	TRBJ2-5	.	CASSQGMETQYF	TGTGCCAGTAGTCAGGGGATGGAGACCCAGTACTTC
13	.	TRBV18	TRBJ2-5	.	CASSQGPRETQYF	TGTGCCAGCTCACAGGGGCCAAGGGAGACCCAGTACTTC
13	few	TRBV10-3	TRBJ1-2	TRBD1	CAIINRTGYGYTF	TGTGCCATCATTAATCGGACAGGGTATGGCTACACCTTC
16	.	TRBV5-5	TRBJ2-6	.	CASSFGGLRGANVLTF	TGTGCCAGCAGCTTTGGGGGGTTGAGAGGGGCCAACGTCCTGACTTTC
18	.	TRBV9	TRBJ2-1	TRBD1	CASSVTLEGQGPYNEQFF	TGTGCCAGCAGCGTAACTCTTGAAGGACAGGGCCCCTACAATGAGCAGTTCTTC
14	.	TRBV19	TRBJ1-5	.	CASSNRQLGQPQHF	TGTGCCAGTAGTAACCGACAGCTAGGTCAGCCCCAGCATTTT
14	few	TRBV30	TRBJ1-4	.	CAWSVMGGGEKLFF	TGTGCCTGGAGTGTAATGGGGGGAGGGGAAAAACTGTTTTTT
14	.	TRBV30	TRBJ2-7	TRBD1	CAWSVGTGSYEQYF	TGTGCCTGGAGTGTTGGGACAGGGTCCTACGAGCAGTACTTC
18	.	TRBV4-2	TRBJ1-4	.	CASSQDPYLTGWDEKLFF	TGTGCCAGCAGCCAAGATCCCTACCTGACAGGTTGGGATGAAAAACTGTTTTTT
15	once	TRBV1	TRBJ1-3	.	CTSSQDRGSGNTIYF	TGCACCAGCAGCCAAGACCGGGGCTCTGGAAACACCATATATTTT
15	few	TRBV7-3	TRBJ2-1	TRBD2	CASSRGLAGVDEQFF	TGTGCCAGCAGCCGCGGACTAGCGGGAGTTGATGAGCAGTTCTTC
16	.	TRBV5-1	TRBJ1-4	.	CASSLDRLATNEKLFF	TGCGCCAGCAGCTTGGACAGGCTTGCAACTAATGAAAAACTGTTTTTT
14	.	TRBV7-6	TRBJ1-2	TRBD1	CASSLDPRGYGYTF	TGTGCCAGCAGCCTTGACCCCAGGGGGTATGGCTACACCTTC
17	.	TRBV7-9	TRBJ1-2	TRBD1	CASSFRDRDTAWYGYTF	TGTGCCAGCAGCTTCCGGGACAGGGATACGGCGTGGTATGGCTACACCTTC
14	.	TRBV28	TRBJ1-6	TRBD1	CASRGTGNNSPLHF	TGTGCCAGCAGGGGGACAGGGAATAATTCACCCCTCCACTTT
13	.	TRBV18	TRBJ2-1	.	CASSPPSSSVQFF	TGTGCCAGCTCACCACCTTCAAGCTCGGTACAGTTCTTC
16	.	TRBV28	TRBJ1-4	.	CASSSPHRASSEKLFF	TGTGCCAGCAGTTCCCCCCACAGGGCCTCTAGTGAAAAACTGTTTTTT
14	.	TRBV7-3	TRBJ2-3	.	CASSSGRGGDTQYF	TGTGCCAGCAGCAGTGGGCGAGGGGGAGATACGCAGTATTTT
16	few	TRBV15	TRBJ1-3	.	CATSRDYAGSGNTIYF	TGTGCCACCAGCAGAGATTATGCAGGGTCCGGAAACACCATATATTTT
15	.	TRBV7-9	TRBJ1-5	.	CASSLALTENQPQHF	TGTGCCAGCAGCTTAGCTCTAACAGAAAATCAGCCCCAGCATTTT